One sample yielded the 10 T cell receptor beta chains listed below, sequenced in a study of neurological immune-mediated disorders. TCRdb passed the 5' RACE reads through MiXCR, listing each CDR3 protein once. The sample has more than 25,000 distinct CDR3 sequences, over 3.5% seen once. Sequencing input: CD4+ T cells from blood. The origin of the receptors is a woman aged 40 to 50 in good health.

This clonotype was picked up many times. V gene TRBV5-1 combines with J gene TRBJ2-1; D call uncertain. CDR1 is SGHRS, CDR2 YFSETQ, per germline. V lost 0 bases and J lost 12, with 16 bases in between. The CDR3 spans 14 residues. The CDR3 here is CASSLVSSSSPQFF. CDR3 nucleotides: TGCGCCAGCAGCTTGGTGAGTAGTTCAAGTCCGCAGTTCTTC.

This clonotype was observed at least ten times. The chain carries TRBV5-1 and TRBJ2-1; a possible D gene is TRBD2 (6 bases). V lost 6 bases to trimming and J lost 2 bases, with 12 bases between them. Germline CDR1 and CDR2: SGHRS and YFSETQ. CDR3 length: 14 amino acids. CDR3 sequence reads: CASTNPGAYNEQFF. Written as DNA, the CDR3 is TGCGCCAGCACCAATCCGGGGGCCTACAATGAGCAGTTCTTC.

This clonotype was seen many times. This chain joins TRBV5-1 and TRBJ2-1, with D tentatively TRBD2 (6 bases). CDR3 length equals 13 residues. Germline CDR1 reads SGHRS; CDR2 reads YFSETQ. The V and J ends lost 7 bases and 9 bases respectively, with 17 bases between them. The CDR3 bases are TGCGCCAGCCGCATCACTAGCCGCGGTGAGCAGTTCTTC. This translates into CASRITSRGEQFF.

This clonotype came up many times. V usage is TRBV10-3 and J usage is TRBJ2-1, with 8 bases matching TRBD1. J gave up 10 bases and V 8 bases, and 4 bases lay outside the gene matches. This CDR3 region has 11 residues. Germline-derived CDR1 and CDR2 are ENHRY and SYGVKD. The CDR3 sequence is CAIGQGKEQFF. For the CDR3, the DNA is TGTGCCATCGGACAGGGCAAGGAGCAGTTCTTC.

This clonotype was counted many times. The V call is TRBV6-5, the J call TRBJ2-1; 11 bases match TRBD2. This CDR3 has 14 residues. V lost 4 bases, J lost 10 bases, and 6 bases stayed unmatched. Germline V gives CDR1 MNHEY, CDR2 SVGAGI. The CDR3 bases are TGTGCCAGCAGTTCCCCGACTAGCGGGACGGAGCAGTTCTTC. This encodes CASSSPTSGTEQFF.

This clonotype was found a few times. The rearrangement joins TRBV7-8 to TRBJ1-2; D unresolved. The V end lost 1 base, the J end lost 0 bases, and 12 bases lay between the germline ends. Germline V gives CDR1 SGHVS, CDR2 FQNEAQ. The CDR3 has 16 amino acids. CDR3 in amino acids: CASSLVVTRANYGYTF. CDR3 DNA: TGTGCCAGCAGCTTAGTAGTCACCCGAGCTAACTATGGCTACACCTTC.

This clonotype has at least ten counts. The rearrangement uses TRBV7-2 and TRBJ1-2; 7 bases match TRBD1. The J segment lost 5 bases and the V segment lost 3 bases, leaving 9 bases of the junction unmatched. Germline V gene data show CDR1 as SGHTA and CDR2 as FQGNSA. The CDR3 covers 15 residues. CDR3 bases: TGTGCCAGCAGCTTGAAGGGACAGACCTTTTATGGCTACACCTTC. This translates into CASSLKGQTFYGYTF. Looking up the rest from reference TRBV7-2 and TRBJ1-2 gives the full variable domain: GAGVSQSPSNKVTEKGKDVELRCDPISGHTALYWYRQSLGQGLEFLIYFQGNSAPDKSGLPSDRFSAERTGGSVSTLTIQRTQQEDSAVYLCASSLKGQTFYGYTFGSGTRLTVV.

In its sample, this clonotype is medium-sized. The V and J genes are TRBV2 and TRBJ2-7, with 9 positions matching TRBD1. This CDR3 is 14 amino acids long. Germline V gene lookup returns CDR1 SNHLY and CDR2 FYNNEI. With 7 bases clipped from V and 6 bases from J, the junction kept 10 bases outside the gene matches. The CDR3 bases are TGTGCCAGCACCAAAGGGACAGGGAGGGTCGAGCAGTACTTC. This translates into CASTKGTGRVEQYF.

This clonotype was counted many times. The chain recombines TRBV20-1 with TRBJ2-5, with 10 bases identical to TRBD1. The junction had 11 bases not matched to a gene; V was cut back by 5 bases and J by 5 bases. The germline CDR1 and CDR2 sequences are DFQATT and SNEGSKA (reference sequence). The CDR3 totals 15 residues. The CDR3 reads CSAAGTGAALETQYF. CDR3 DNA sequence: TGCAGTGCTGCCGGGACAGGGGCTGCCTTGGAGACCCAGTACTTC.

This clonotype was seen many times. The chain is built from TRBV5-1 and TRBJ2-1; D is perhaps TRBD1 (6 bases). The CDR3 loop spans 15 amino acids. Germline assignment: CDR1 SGHRS and CDR2 YFSETQ. Trimming left V 1 base short and J 1 base short, with 9 bases between. Here the CDR3 reads CASSLRQGSYNEQFF. The DNA for the CDR3 is TGCGCCAGCAGCTTGCGGCAGGGGTCCTACAATGAGCAGTTCTTC.